This entry lists 22 T cell receptor beta chains sequenced from one sample in a study of blood T cell repertoires in COVID-19. Profiled with immunoSEQ multiplex PCR; TCRdb holds only in-frame clones, not every one. The sample gives around 56,000 clones, 89% of which show up once; roughly 20% is in the top ten. Sequencing was carried out using peripheral blood. The source of these receptors is a human donor in a cohort sampled during active COVID-19.

This clone came up once. V usage is TRBV11-2 and J usage is TRBJ1-3; tentative D call: TRBD1 (6 bases). This CDR3 spans 15 amino acids. The V gene's germline CDR1 is SGHAT and CDR2 FQNNGV. Deletions cut 8 bases from V and 3 bases from J, with 17 bases between. DNA for the CDR3: TGTGCCAGCCACGACCGGGGGGCGCTTGGAAACACCATATATTTT. Protein: CASHDRGALGNTIYF. The full variable domain, its missing parts supplied by reference TRBV11-2 and TRBJ1-3, is EAGVAQSPRYKIIEKRQSVAFWCNPISGHATLYWYQQILGQGPKLLIQFQNNGVVDDSQLPKDRFSAERLKGVDSTLKIQPAKLEDSAVYLCASHDRGALGNTIYFGEGSWLTVV.

The rearrangement uses TRBV19 and TRBJ2-5, with D maybe TRBD2 (7 bases). V dropped 8 bases and J dropped 5 bases, with 9 bases sitting between them. Germline values: CDR1 LNHDA, CDR2 SQIVND (reference sequence). CDR3 length: 11 amino acids. CDR3 loop: CASGRGETQYF. CDR3 nucleotides: TGTGCCAGTGGGAGGGGGGAGACCCAGTACTTC.

This clone was recorded only once. The chain carries TRBV18 and TRBJ1-1; the D gene is possibly TRBD1 (6 bases). Deletions cut 4 bases from V and 0 bases from J, with 18 bases between. Looked up from germline, CDR1 is KGHSH and CDR2 is LQKENI. The CDR3 totals 17 residues. CDR3 sequence: CASSRTGLQGLNTEAFF. The CDR3 coding sequence is TGTGCCAGCTCACGTACCGGGCTCCAGGGGTTGAACACTGAAGCTTTCTTT.

The chain carries TRBV6-2 or TRBV6-3 and TRBJ2-3; 9 bases are a match to TRBD1. V was clipped by 2 bases and J by 0 bases; unmatched bases: 9. Germline V gene sequence: CDR1 MNHEY, CDR2 SVGEGT. The length of the CDR3 is 18 residues. CDR3 sequence: CASSYRTGATPSTDTQYF. CDR3 DNA: TGTGCCAGCAGTTACCGGACAGGGGCGACCCCTAGCACAGATACGCAGTATTTT.

J is TRBJ1-1 and V is TRBV18, with 8 bases fitting TRBD1. The CDR3 loop spans 14 amino acids. The germline V gene has CDR1 KGHSH and CDR2 LQKENI. Losses at the gene ends were 6 bases for V and 4 bases for J; bases not matched to a gene: 7. The chain's CDR3 is CASSPTQGATEAFF. The DNA of the CDR3 is TGTGCCAGCTCCCCGACGCAGGGGGCCACTGAAGCTTTCTTT.

The chain uses TRBV12-5 and TRBJ2-5; D unclear. Trimming pared 7 bases from V and 5 bases from J, leaving 14 bases between. CDR1 and CDR2 from the germline V gene are LGHNT and FRNRAP. The CDR3 is 13 residues long. The DNA for the CDR3 is TGTGCTAGTGTCTCCTCGACCGGGGAGACCCAGTACTTC. This translates into CASVSSTGETQYF.

The CDR3 nucleotides read TGCGCCAGCAGCCAAGCAGGCAGGCATTGGGATGAAAAACTGTTTTTT. Its protein is CASSQAGRHWDEKLFF. The chain uses TRBV4-3 and TRBJ1-4; no firm D call. V shed 1 base and J shed 6 bases, with 15 bases lying between them. In germline, CDR1 is LGHNA, CDR2 YSLEER. This CDR3 spans 16 amino acids.

The rearrangement joins TRBV7-2 to TRBJ2-3, with 11 bases that match TRBD2. This CDR3 is 15 amino acids long. Trimming removed 4 bases from V and 3 bases from J; junction bases left unmatched: 3. Per germline, CDR1 SGHTA and CDR2 FQGNSA. The CDR3 DNA is TGTGCCAGCAGCTCCGGGACTAGCGGAACAGATACGCAGTATTTT. Its translation: CASSSGTSGTDTQYF.

The rearrangement joins TRBV13 to TRBJ2-3; 9 bases are shared with TRBD1. V shed 1 base and J 2 bases; nucleotides not matched to a gene: 1. Per germline, CDR1 PRHDT and CDR2 FYEKMQ (reference sequence). The CDR3 runs 15 residues. In nucleotides, the CDR3 is TGTGCCAGCAGCTTAGAACAGGGGGCCACAGATACGCAGTATTTT. This codes for CASSLEQGATDTQYF.

This chain links TRBV18 with TRBJ2-7; TRBD2 might be the D (6 bases). V lost 0 bases and J lost 4, with 10 bases in between. From germline, CDR1 is KGHSH and CDR2 LQKENI. CDR3 size: 14 residues. CDR3 loop: CASSPPSEGYEQYF. In nucleotides, the CDR3 is TGTGCCAGCTCACCACCGTCGGAGGGGTACGAGCAGTACTTC.

This clone was counted a few times. The rearrangement links TRBV6-2 or TRBV6-3 to TRBJ2-2; D is perhaps TRBD1 (5 bases). CDR1 and CDR2 (germline): MNHEY, SVGEGT. The CDR3 has 16 amino acids. V lost 6 bases, J lost 4 bases, and 18 bases lay in between. CDR3 loop: CASSSSPGHGTGELFF. DNA for the CDR3: TGTGCCAGCAGCTCAAGCCCAGGGCACGGCACCGGGGAGCTGTTTTTT.

The rearrangement joins TRBV7-2 to TRBJ2-4, with D possibly matching TRBD1 (6 bases). Germline values: CDR1 SGHTA, CDR2 FQGNSA. The CDR3 has 16 residues. V shed 5 bases and J shed 0 bases, with 14 bases lying between them. The DNA for the CDR3 is TGTGCCAGCAGCCATACAGGGATCCTAGCCAAAAACATTCAGTACTTC. Translation gives CASSHTGILAKNIQYF. The variable domain in full, with the rest retrieved from reference TRBV7-2 and TRBJ2-4, is GAGVSQSPSNKVTEKGKDVELRCDPISGHTALYWYRQSLGQGLEFLIYFQGNSAPDKSGLPSDRFSAERTGGSVSTLTIQRTQQEDSAVYLCASSHTGILAKNIQYFGAGTRLSVL.

This CDR3 reads CASSLATSGGRTDTQYF. The DNA for the CDR3 is TGCGCCAGCAGCTTGGCTACTAGCGGGGGGCGCACAGATACGCAGTATTTT. The gene calls are TRBV5-1 and TRBJ2-3; 12 nucleotides align to TRBD2. With 0 bases clipped from V and 1 base from J, the junction kept 3 bases outside the gene matches. The CDR3 runs 17 residues. Germline V gene lookup returns CDR1 SGHRS and CDR2 YFSETQ.

CDR3 sequence reads: CASSQLQGGKLFF. In nucleotides, the CDR3 is TGCGCCAGCAGCCAATTACAGGGGGGGAAGCTGTTTTTT. The chain employs TRBV4-1 and TRBJ2-2, with TRBD1 as a possible D gene (8 bases). This CDR3 region has 13 residues. Germline CDR1 and CDR2: MGHRA and YSYEKL. V gave up 2 bases and J gave up 12 bases, with 13 bases separating them.

This chain links TRBV18 with TRBJ2-3; 11 bases map to TRBD2. J gave up 2 bases and V 7 bases, and 5 bases lay outside the gene matches. CDR1 is KGHSH and CDR2 is LQKENI in the germline V gene. The CDR3 is 15 amino acids. Here the CDR3 reads CASWASGGITDTQYF. CDR3 in DNA: TGTGCCAGCTGGGCTAGCGGGGGGATCACAGATACGCAGTATTTT. The entire variable domain, with the rest obtained from reference TRBV18 and TRBJ2-3, is as follows: NAGVMQNPRHLVRRRGQEARLRCSPMKGHSHVYWYRQLPEEGLKFMVYLQKENIIDESGMPKERFSAEFPKEGPSILRIQQVVRGDSAAYFCASWASGGITDTQYFGPGTRLTVL.

V and J are TRBV13 and TRBJ1-3, with 7 bases that match TRBD1. Trimming at V came to 4 bases and at J to 2 bases, leaving 8 bases not matched to a gene. CDR1 and CDR2 from the germline V gene are PRHDT and FYEKMQ (reference sequence). This CDR3 is 16 amino acids long. CDR3 DNA sequence: TGTGCCAGCAGCTGGGGACAGCGATTACCTGGAAACACCATATATTTT. This gives the protein CASSWGQRLPGNTIYF.

The chain carries TRBV6-5 and TRBJ2-5, with 11 nucleotides matching TRBD1. CDR3 length equals 16 residues. Germline V gives CDR1 MNHEY, CDR2 SVGAGI. Germline trimming cut 4 bases from V and 4 bases from J; bases unmatched to any gene: 8. The CDR3 DNA follows: TGTGCCAGCAGTTCCACCGCCGGGACAGGGGGAGAGACCCAGTACTTC. Amino acid sequence: CASSSTAGTGGETQYF.

The V and J genes are TRBV7-2 and TRBJ1-3; D is ambiguous. This CDR3 has 16 residues. In germline, CDR1 is SGHTA, CDR2 FQGNSA. V lost 1 base and J lost 2, with 12 bases in between. Written as DNA, the CDR3 is TGTGCCAGCAGCTTAGACCGGACGGGAGCTGGAAACACCATATATTTT. This gives the protein CASSLDRTGAGNTIYF.

The chain combines TRBV3-1 (or the pseudogene TRBV3-2) with TRBJ2-3; 7 bases fit TRBD1. Germline V gene lookup returns CDR1 LGHDT and CDR2 YNNKEL (reference sequence). The CDR3 extends over 16 amino acids. The trim removed 2 bases at V and 3 bases at J, leaving 8 bases unmatched. CDR3: CASSQNGNRGTDTQYF. In DNA form, the CDR3 reads TGTGCCAGCAGCCAAAATGGTAACAGGGGTACAGATACGCAGTATTTT.

This chain connects TRBV6-2 or TRBV6-3 to TRBJ1-5; D gene ambiguous. CDR1 MNHEY and CDR2 SVGEGT come from the germline V gene. Trimming removed 3 bases at V and 0 bases at J, with 12 bases between. The CDR3 contains 16 residues. CDR3 in amino acids: CASSYRPGYSNQPQHF. The CDR3 DNA is TGTGCCAGCAGTTATCGGCCGGGATATAGCAATCAGCCCCAGCATTTT.

The V and J genes are TRBV7-9 and TRBJ2-5; 12 nucleotides line up with TRBD2. CDR1 SEHNR and CDR2 FQNEAQ come from the germline V gene (reference sequence). V shed 3 bases, J shed 2 bases, and the junction held 4 bases outside the gene matches. CDR3 size: 16 residues. Written as DNA, the CDR3 is TGTGCCAGCAGCTTCGGACTAGCGGGGAGACAAGAGACCCAGTACTTC. Encoded protein: CASSFGLAGRQETQYF.

The genes are TRBV30 and TRBJ1-2, with 8 bases fitting TRBD1. The germline gives CDR1 GTSNPN, CDR2 SVGIG (reference sequence). This CDR3 is built from 12 residues. J was trimmed by 6 bases and V by 2 bases; bases with no gene match: 2. The chain's CDR3 is CAWSLTGDGYTF. In DNA, the CDR3 is TGTGCCTGGAGTCTGACAGGGGATGGCTACACCTTC.